The present T cell receptor (beta chain) was sequenced within a study of OX40 agonist ivuxolimab in advanced cancers. Study-level background: The diagnoses of dose-escalation patients were hepatocellular carcinoma, melanoma, renal cell or head and neck cancer.

The germline gives CDR1 GTSNPN, CDR2 SVGIG (reference sequence). V lost 0 bases and J lost 2, with 17 bases in between. The CDR3 runs 16 residues. Study-wide results and limits: Normalized expansion of T-cell clones was also low for some nonresponders. Antigen specificity remained undetermined for the expanded peripheral T cells.

This table comes from immunoSEQ multiplex PCR, and its TCRdb copy is limited to in-frame clones, with some not included. Of 55,000 to 75,000 clones in the sample, roughly 85% were seen once. Of note for this clone: The target antigen is unknown.

This receptor was identified in an adult with an advanced solid tumor such as melanoma, head and neck, liver or kidney cancer. Sequenced material: CD4+ or CD8+ T cells sorted from blood, taken in a trial of the OX40 agonist ivuxolimab. V is TRBV30 and J is TRBJ2-7, with a weak D call TRBD1 (5 bases). In DNA form, the CDR3 reads TGTGCCTGGAGTGTCAGCGCAGGGCTAAAACCCTACGAGCAGTACTTC. Amino acids: CAWSVSAGLKPYEQYF.